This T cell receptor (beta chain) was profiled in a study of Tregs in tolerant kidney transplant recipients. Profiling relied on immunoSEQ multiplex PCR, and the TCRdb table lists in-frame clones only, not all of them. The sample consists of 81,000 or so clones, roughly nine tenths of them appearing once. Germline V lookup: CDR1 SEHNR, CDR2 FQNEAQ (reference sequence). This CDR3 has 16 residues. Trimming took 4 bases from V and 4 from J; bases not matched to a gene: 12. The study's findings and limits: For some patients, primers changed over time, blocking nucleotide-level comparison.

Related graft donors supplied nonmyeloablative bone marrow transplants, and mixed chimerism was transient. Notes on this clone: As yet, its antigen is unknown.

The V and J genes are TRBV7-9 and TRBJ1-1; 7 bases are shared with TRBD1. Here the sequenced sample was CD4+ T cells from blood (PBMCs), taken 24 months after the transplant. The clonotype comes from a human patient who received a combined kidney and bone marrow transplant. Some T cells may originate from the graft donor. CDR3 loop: CASSSGKTGAITEAFF. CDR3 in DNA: TGTGCCAGCAGCTCTGGAAAAACAGGGGCAATCACTGAAGCTTTCTTT.